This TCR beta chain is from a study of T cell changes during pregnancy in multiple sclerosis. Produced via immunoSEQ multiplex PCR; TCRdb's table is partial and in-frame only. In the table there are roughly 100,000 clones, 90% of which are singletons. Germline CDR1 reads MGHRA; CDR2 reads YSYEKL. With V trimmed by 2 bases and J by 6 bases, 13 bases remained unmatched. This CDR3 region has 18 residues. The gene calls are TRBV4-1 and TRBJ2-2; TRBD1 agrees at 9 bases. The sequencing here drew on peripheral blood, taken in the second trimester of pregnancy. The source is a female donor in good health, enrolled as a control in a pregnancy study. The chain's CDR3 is CASSQSHGDRVYSGELFF. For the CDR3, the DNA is TGCGCCAGCAGCCAATCCCATGGGGACAGGGTTTACTCCGGGGAGCTGTTTTTT.